The T cell receptor (beta chain) under discussion was sequenced for a study of blood T cell repertoires in COVID-19. Overall study: Whether acute or convalescent, the COVID-19 samples came from the United States, Italy and Spain. Sample material is recorded as cDNA or gDNA derived from T cells, B-cell-depleted T cells, or PBMCs.

Authors' data handling: From reference gene primer amplification, estimates of nucleated cell counts were derived. Assay: immunoSEQ multiplex PCR; the TCRdb copy retains only in-frame clones and omits some. V, J and clone size derive from that table, while D and trimming were established from the DNA sequence. The table records approximately 90,000 clones, 70% to 90% of them present only once. CDR1 is LNHDA and CDR2 is SQIVND in the germline V gene (reference sequence). V shed 1 base and J shed 9 bases, with 19 bases lying between them. This CDR3 has 16 amino acids. V gene TRBV19 combines with J gene TRBJ2-1; the D gene is possibly TRBD2 (6 bases). The sequence derives from a human donor with acute or convalescent COVID-19. The donor label of this sample is uncertain. The source material was peripheral blood. The CDR3 region is CASSIARGGGPSEQFF. Here the CDR3 DNA reads TGTGCCAGTAGTATAGCCCGGGGAGGCGGACCAAGTGAGCAGTTCTTC.